Given below is one T cell receptor (beta chain) in context. Its antigen remains unidentified. TCRdb called the reads again in MiXCR, with one record for every CDR3 protein. Among 90,000 to 110,000 distinct CDR3 sequences listed, around 29% were seen once. This sample stems from a study of T cell repertoires in cytomegalovirus infection. Study as a whole: Shared public TCR beta signatures pointed to both CMV infection and a matching HLA type. Whole-study results and caveats: Cumulative public TCR beta family frequency identified carriers of CMV plus the relevant HLA. It was HLA-C-restricted CMV-specific TCR beta clonotypes that dominated the response ex vivo.

Trimming cost V 4 bases and J 1 base; bases outside gene matches: 4. The germline CDR1 and CDR2 sequences are SGHVS and FQNEAQ. The CDR3 spans 14 residues. The chain links TRBV7-8 to TRBJ2-7; 7 nucleotides line up with TRBD1. Source: CD8+ T cells from cultured PBMCs, taken from culture after CMV antigen stimulation. The sequence came from a human donor in good health (CMV status not recorded). Some clones in this sample may be carry-over from other donors' samples. The CDR3 protein is CASSSGTASYEQYF. The CDR3 nucleotides read TGTGCCAGCAGCTCCGGGACAGCATCCTACGAGCAGTACTTC.